These T cell receptor beta chains were read from a single sample in a study of technical replicates of blood from a handful of donors. Repertoires were generated with immunoSEQ multiplex PCR, while TCRdb's copy carries only in-frame clones and drops some. This table holds under 95,000 clones, 98% found once. What was sequenced was T cells isolated from PBMCs. Receptor source: a human donor in good health. The CDR3 runs from the conserved cysteine through the conserved F or W. A D gene is named only where the DNA matches it firmly. Not all rows give a size; the values are once, few, many and, for expanded clones, a class.

D: NA; J: TRBJ2-3; V: TRBV28; size: NA; length: 14; DNA: TGTGCCAGCAGCCCGACTAGTCTAACAGATACGCAGTATTTT; CDR3: CASSPTSLTDTQYF
D: NA; J: TRBJ1-4; V: TRBV15; size: NA; length: 15; DNA: TGTGCCACCAGCGCTCAGCGTCAGGGATGGGAAAAACTGTTTTTT; CDR3: CATSAQRQGWEKLFF
D: TRBD2; J: TRBJ2-1; V: TRBV19; size: NA; length: 15; DNA: TGTGCCAGTAGTGCGAGCGGGAGGGCCTACAATGAGCAGTTCTTC; CDR3: CASSASGRAYNEQFF
D: TRBD1; J: TRBJ1-1; V: TRBV14; size: NA; length: 16; DNA: TGTGCCAGCTCTCAGCAGGGGGCGAGAATGAACACTGAAGCTTTCTTT; CDR3: CASSQQGARMNTEAFF
D: NA; J: TRBJ2-5; V: TRBV7-7; size: NA; length: 14; DNA: TGTGCCAGCAGCTTTAGCGGAGGGTCGGAGACCCAGTACTTC; CDR3: CASSFSGGSETQYF
D: TRBD2; J: TRBJ2-5; V: TRBV10-3; size: NA; length: 16; DNA: TGTGCCACCCGGGGAGAACTAGCGGACCTCCAAGAGACCCAGTACTTC; CDR3: CATRGELADLQETQYF
D: NA; J: TRBJ1-4; V: TRBV2; size: NA; length: 15; DNA: TGTGCCAGCAGTCTAGAAATCGGTCTTAATGAAAAACTGTTTTTT; CDR3: CASSLEIGLNEKLFF
D: TRBD1; J: TRBJ1-4; V: TRBV12-5; size: NA; length: 16; DNA: TGTGCTAGTGCTCACAGGGGGCTTGGGACTAATGAAAAACTGTTTTTT; CDR3: CASAHRGLGTNEKLFF
D: NA; J: TRBJ1-1; V: TRBV7-9; size: NA; length: 11; DNA: TGTGCCAGCAGCCTCAATCTTCAGTCTTTCTTT; CDR3: CASSLNLQSFF
D: TRBD2; J: TRBJ2-3; V: TRBV10-1; size: NA; length: 15; DNA: TGCGCCAGCAGTGAGGAGCGGGGGGCCACAGATACGCAGTATTTT; CDR3: CASSEERGATDTQYF
D: NA; J: TRBJ1-5; V: TRBV2; size: NA; length: 18; DNA: TGTGCCAGCAGTGAAAGCCTACAGGAGAACTATAGCAATCAGCCCCAGCATTTT; CDR3: CASSESLQENYSNQPQHF
D: TRBD1; J: TRBJ2-2; V: TRBV19; size: NA; length: 17; DNA: TGTGCCAGTAGTGTGTACAGGGGGCTTGATATCAGCGGGGAGCTGTTTTTT; CDR3: CASSVYRGLDISGELFF
D: NA; J: TRBJ2-2; V: TRBV28; size: NA; length: 15; DNA: TGTGCCAGCAGTTTATTCAGGGCGAACACCGGGGAGCTGTTTTTT; CDR3: CASSLFRANTGELFF
D: NA; J: TRBJ2-7; V: TRBV12-5; size: NA; length: 14; DNA: TGTGCTAGTGGTTTGGGTAGACTGTACTACGAGCAGTACTTC; CDR3: CASGLGRLYYEQYF
D: NA; J: TRBJ1-6; V: TRBV5-1; size: NA; length: 13; DNA: TGCGCCAGCAGCTCGGGGGGACCATCACCCCTCCACTTT; CDR3: CASSSGGPSPLHF
D: NA; J: TRBJ2-3; V: TRBV5-1; size: NA; length: 15; DNA: TGCGCCAGCAGCCTCCCTTTCGGGGGCACAGATACGCAGTATTTT; CDR3: CASSLPFGGTDTQYF
D: NA; J: TRBJ1-5; V: TRBV28; size: NA; length: 16; DNA: TGTGCCAGCAGACACGCCGACGACTATAGCAATCAGCCCCAGCATTTT; CDR3: CASRHADDYSNQPQHF
D: NA; J: TRBJ2-7; V: TRBV29-1; size: NA; length: 10; DNA: TGCAGCGTTGTATCCTACGAGCAGTACTTC; CDR3: CSVVSYEQYF
D: NA; J: TRBJ1-2; V: TRBV29-1; size: NA; length: 12; DNA: TGCAGCGTTGAACGGGAAACCCCTGGCTACACCTTC; CDR3: CSVERETPGYTF
D: NA; J: TRBJ1-4; V: TRBV28; size: NA; length: 13; DNA: TGTGCCAGCAGTTTTGGGGGAGGTGAAAAACTGTTTTTT; CDR3: CASSFGGGEKLFF
D: TRBD1; J: TRBJ1-2; V: TRBV6-5; size: NA; length: 16; DNA: TGTGCCAGCAGTTACTCGATGGCAGGGGGAAAGAATGGCTACACCTTC; CDR3: CASSYSMAGGKNGYTF
D: NA; J: TRBJ1-4; V: TRBV5-6; size: NA; length: 14; DNA: TGTGCCAGCAGCTTCAGGGCAACTAATGAAAAACTGTTTTTT; CDR3: CASSFRATNEKLFF
D: NA; J: TRBJ2-7; V: TRBV6-5; size: NA; length: 11; DNA: TGTGCCAGCATCAGGGGTTACGAGCAGTACTTC; CDR3: CASIRGYEQYF
D: NA; J: TRBJ1-2; V: TRBV2; size: NA; length: 12; DNA: TGTGCCAGCAGAGTGGGCGCATATGGCTACACCTTC; CDR3: CASRVGAYGYTF
D: TRBD1; J: TRBJ1-2; V: TRBV6-5; size: once; length: 14; DNA: TGTGCCAGCAGTTATTCCACAGGGGGTTATGGCTACACCTTC; CDR3: CASSYSTGGYGYTF
D: TRBD2; J: TRBJ2-3; V: TRBV18; size: NA; length: 13; DNA: TGTGCCAGCTCACCACGGGAGCGGGAGTTTGGGTATTTT; CDR3: CASSPREREFGYF
D: TRBD2; J: TRBJ2-1; V: TRBV11-1; size: NA; length: 17; DNA: TGTGCCAGCAGCTCCCGCGTGCTAGCGGGGGGATGGAATGAGCAGTTCTTC; CDR3: CASSSRVLAGGWNEQFF
D: NA; J: TRBJ2-7; V: TRBV19; size: once; length: 15; DNA: TGTGCCAGTAGTCCAGGGACCGGGAGCTCCTACGAGCAGTACTTC; CDR3: CASSPGTGSSYEQYF
D: NA; J: TRBJ2-5; V: TRBV2; size: NA; length: 12; DNA: TGTGCCAGCACACTGGAGCAAGAGACCCAGTACTTC; CDR3: CASTLEQETQYF
D: TRBD1; J: TRBJ1-2; V: TRBV6-5; size: NA; length: 13; DNA: TGTGCCAGCAGCGGGAACAGGGGATATGGCTACACCTTC; CDR3: CASSGNRGYGYTF
D: TRBD1; J: TRBJ2-6; V: TRBV2; size: NA; length: 11; DNA: TGTACCTTATCCCGGGACAGCGTCCTGACTTTC; CDR3: CTLSRDSVLTF
D: NA; J: TRBJ1-1; V: TRBV7-3; size: NA; length: 15; DNA: TGTGCCAGCAGCTTAATGGGGGGGAAGAACACTGAAGCTTTCTTT; CDR3: CASSLMGGKNTEAFF
D: NA; J: TRBJ2-1; V: TRBV25-1; size: NA; length: 12; DNA: TGTGCCAGCAGTCTAGGAGGCAATGAGCAGTTCTTC; CDR3: CASSLGGNEQFF
D: TRBD1; J: TRBJ2-1; V: TRBV4-1; size: NA; length: 17; DNA: TGCGCCAGCAGCCATGGATCGGGACAGGGGGCAAATAATGAGCAGTTCTTC; CDR3: CASSHGSGQGANNEQFF
D: TRBD2; J: TRBJ2-3; V: TRBV6-4; size: NA; length: 16; DNA: TGTGCCAGCAGTACGACTAGCGGGGGGTTCACAGATACGCAGTATTTT; CDR3: CASSTTSGGFTDTQYF
D: NA; J: TRBJ2-1; V: TRBV10-3; size: NA; length: 15; DNA: TGTGCCATCAGCCAGACTTTAAACGGGGTCAATGAGCAGTTCTTC; CDR3: CAISQTLNGVNEQFF
D: NA; J: TRBJ1-2; V: TRBV6-6; size: once; length: 11; DNA: TGTGCCAGCGACGGAGGGTACGGCTACACCTTC; CDR3: CASDGGYGYTF
D: NA; J: TRBJ2-2; V: TRBV25-1; size: NA; length: 15; DNA: TGTGCCAGCAGTGAAAACCGTGACACCACCGGGGAGCTGTTTTTT; CDR3: CASSENRDTTGELFF
D: NA; J: TRBJ2-1; V: TRBV25-1; size: NA; length: 11; DNA: TGTGCCAGCAAGGACTTCAATGAGCAGTTCTTC; CDR3: CASKDFNEQFF
D: NA; J: TRBJ2-2; V: TRBV4-1; size: NA; length: 15; DNA: TGCGCCAGCCAACTTAATATGAAGAACACCGGGGAGCTGTTTTTT; CDR3: CASQLNMKNTGELFF
D: TRBD1; J: TRBJ2-7; V: TRBV5-1; size: NA; length: 14; DNA: TGCGCCAGCAATTCGGGACAGGGGGTTTACGAGCAGTACTTC; CDR3: CASNSGQGVYEQYF
D: TRBD1; J: TRBJ1-2; V: TRBV29-1; size: NA; length: 14; DNA: TGCAGCGACCAGAACAGGGGCGTGAACTATGGCTACACCTTC; CDR3: CSDQNRGVNYGYTF